This T cell receptor beta chain was found in a study of blood T cell repertoires in COVID-19. Whole-study context: From T cells, B-cell-depleted T cells, or PBMCs came the material, which was cDNA or gDNA.

Participants, about 18 to 95 years old, spanned about two dozen US areas. In the original workflow: Scientists estimated how many nucleated cells there were by amplifying reference gene primers. Generated by immunoSEQ multiplex PCR, the TCRdb table keeps only in-frame clones and is missing some. The DNA was the basis for D and trimming; V, J and clone size are from that table. The data show 250,000 to 400,000 clones, roughly 85% seen once. The sample taken for sequencing was PBMCs or T cells enriched from blood (not recorded which). The TCR comes from a woman aged 25 to 45 who had been exposed to COVID-19.

CDR3 loop: CASSINRGGNEKLFF. CDR3 sequence (DNA): TGTGCCAGTAGTATCAACAGGGGAGGTAATGAAAAACTGTTTTTT. The chain is built from TRBV19 and TRBJ1-4; 7 nucleotides align to TRBD1. J was trimmed by 4 bases and V by 3 bases; bases with no gene match: 5. Per germline, CDR1 LNHDA and CDR2 SQIVND (reference sequence). The CDR3 extends over 15 amino acids.